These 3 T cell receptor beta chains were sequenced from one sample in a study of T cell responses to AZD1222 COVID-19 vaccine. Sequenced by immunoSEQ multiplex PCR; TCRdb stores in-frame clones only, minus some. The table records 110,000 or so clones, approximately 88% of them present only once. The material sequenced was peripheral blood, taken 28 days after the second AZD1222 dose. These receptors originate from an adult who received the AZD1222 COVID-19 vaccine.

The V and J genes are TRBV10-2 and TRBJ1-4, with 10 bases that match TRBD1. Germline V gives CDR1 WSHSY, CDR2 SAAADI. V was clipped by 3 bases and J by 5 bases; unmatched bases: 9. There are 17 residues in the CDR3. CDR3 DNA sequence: TGCGCCAGCAGTGACCGATTCGGGACAGGGGAAAATGAAAAACTGTTTTTT. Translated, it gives CASSDRFGTGENEKLFF.

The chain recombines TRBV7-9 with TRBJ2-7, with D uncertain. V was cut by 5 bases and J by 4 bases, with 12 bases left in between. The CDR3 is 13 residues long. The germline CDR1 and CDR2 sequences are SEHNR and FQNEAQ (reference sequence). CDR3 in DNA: TGTGCCAGCAGCCATGGCTGGAGTTACGAGCAGTACTTC. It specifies CASSHGWSYEQYF.

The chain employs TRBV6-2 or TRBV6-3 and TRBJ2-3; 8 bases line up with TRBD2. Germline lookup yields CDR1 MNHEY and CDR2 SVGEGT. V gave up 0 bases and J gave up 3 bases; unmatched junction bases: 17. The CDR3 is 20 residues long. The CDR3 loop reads CASSYSPRGERVLGTDTQYF. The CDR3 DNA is TGTGCCAGCAGTTACTCCCCGCGGGGGGAGCGGGTACTTGGAACAGATACGCAGTATTTT.